This is a list of T cell receptor beta chains from one sample in a study of cytomegalovirus exposure and HLA in healthy donors. Sequencing was performed with immunoSEQ multiplex PCR; in TCRdb, only in-frame clones are kept and a portion is missing. Of over 75,000 clones in the sample, around 79% were seen once. The sample comprised PBMCs. The receptors come from a female donor in good health and CMV-seronegative. Each CDR3 is given with its conserved first and last residue. A D gene is named only where the DNA matches it firmly. Size tells how often a clone was seen (once, few, many) or the class of an expanded clone, and some rows leave it out.

V gene	clone size	J gene	D gene	CDR3 protein	CDR3 DNA
TRBV4-3	.	TRBJ1-2	.	CASSQDDRPNYGYTF	TGCGCCAGCAGCCAAGATGACAGACCTAACTATGGCTACACCTTC
TRBV9	few	TRBJ2-1	.	CASSEAPLRGGEQFF	TGTGCCAGCAGCGAGGCCCCCCTCAGGGGCGGTGAGCAGTTCTTC
TRBV6-1	few	TRBJ1-2	TRBD1	CASTHRGVNYGYTF	TGTGCCAGCACACACAGGGGGGTCAACTATGGCTACACCTTC
TRBV6-1	.	TRBJ1-2	.	CASSEGRENYGYTF	TGTGCCAGCAGTGAAGGTCGAGAGAACTATGGCTACACCTTC
TRBV5-1	.	TRBJ1-6	TRBD1	CASSFQRDRGSTSPLHF	TGCGCCAGCAGCTTCCAAAGGGACAGGGGCTCTACTTCACCCCTCCACTTT
TRBV7-9	.	TRBJ2-5	.	CASSQARLVQETQYF	TGTGCCAGCAGTCAAGCAAGACTTGTCCAAGAGACCCAGTACTTC
TRBV4-3	.	TRBJ1-4	TRBD1	CDSSQDWGDRGDEKLFF	TGCGACAGCAGCCAAGATTGGGGGGACAGGGGGGATGAAAAACTGTTTTTT
TRBV30	.	TRBJ2-1	TRBD2	CAWSVSSGGYNEQFF	TGTGCCTGGAGTGTATCTAGCGGGGGCTACAATGAGCAGTTCTTC
TRBV7-8	.	TRBJ2-3	.	CASSSPTTTRFDTQYF	TGTGCCAGCAGCTCTCCGACTACCACACGTTTCGATACGCAGTATTTT
TRBV18	.	TRBJ2-1	TRBD2	CASSLGLADTDNEQFF	TGTGCCAGCTCATTAGGACTAGCGGACACAGACAATGAGCAGTTCTTC
TRBV19	.	TRBJ2-3	.	CASSLRLQADTQYF	TGTGCCAGTAGTCTCCGGCTCCAGGCAGATACGCAGTATTTT
TRBV10-3	few	TRBJ2-7	TRBD1	CAISESRGPDEQYF	TGTGCCATCAGTGAGTCGAGGGGGCCCGACGAGCAGTACTTC
TRBV30	.	TRBJ1-1	.	CAWNQPRGTEAFF	TGCGCCTGGAACCAACCCAGGGGCACTGAAGCTTTCTTT
TRBV7-6	.	TRBJ1-1	TRBD1	CASSLVGKGARNTEAFF	TGTGCCAGCAGCTTAGTCGGAAAGGGGGCAAGGAACACTGAAGCTTTCTTT
TRBV7-2	.	TRBJ2-3	.	CASSQSTDTQYF	TGTGCCAGCAGCCAGAGCACAGATACGCAGTATTTT
TRBV5-1	.	TRBJ2-6	.	CASSSSFDSGGANVLTF	TGCGCCAGCAGCTCTTCCTTCGACAGTGGTGGGGCCAACGTCCTGACTTTC
TRBV19	.	TRBJ1-6	.	CASSVQQVHSPLHF	TGTGCCAGTAGTGTCCAACAGGTTCATTCACCCCTCCACTTT
TRBV7-9	.	TRBJ1-1	.	CASTEVNTEAFF	TGTGCCAGCACAGAAGTGAACACTGAAGCTTTCTTT
TRBV6-5	few	TRBJ2-7	TRBD1	CASSGTGTPSYEQYF	TGTGCCAGCAGTGGGACAGGGACCCCGAGCTACGAGCAGTACTTC
TRBV27	.	TRBJ2-7	.	CASSLSLARSYEQYF	TGTGCCAGCAGTTTATCCCTGGCTAGATCCTACGAGCAGTACTTC
TRBV5-1	.	TRBJ2-4	.	CASSLAPGAKNIQYF	TGCGCCAGCAGCTTGGCCCCCGGGGCCAAAAACATTCAGTACTTC
TRBV2	.	TRBJ2-1	TRBD1	CASTGTGYNEQFF	TGTGCCAGCACCGGGACAGGCTACAATGAGCAGTTCTTC